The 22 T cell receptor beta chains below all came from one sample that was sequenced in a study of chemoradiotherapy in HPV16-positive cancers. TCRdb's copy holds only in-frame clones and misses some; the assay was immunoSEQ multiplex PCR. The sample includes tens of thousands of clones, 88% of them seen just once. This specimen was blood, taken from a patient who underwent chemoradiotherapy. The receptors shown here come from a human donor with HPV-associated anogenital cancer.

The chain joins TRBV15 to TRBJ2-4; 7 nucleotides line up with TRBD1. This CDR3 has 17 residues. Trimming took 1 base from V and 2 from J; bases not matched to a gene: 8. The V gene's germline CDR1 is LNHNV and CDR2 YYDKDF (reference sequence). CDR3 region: CATSRGRDRKTKNIQYF. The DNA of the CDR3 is TGTGCCACCAGCAGAGGCAGGGACAGAAAAACCAAAAACATTCAGTACTTC.

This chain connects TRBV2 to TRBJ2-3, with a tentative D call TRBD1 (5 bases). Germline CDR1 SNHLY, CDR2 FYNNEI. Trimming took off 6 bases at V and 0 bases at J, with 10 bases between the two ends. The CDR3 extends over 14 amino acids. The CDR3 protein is CASRGAASTDTQYF. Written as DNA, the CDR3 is TGTGCCAGCAGAGGGGCCGCTAGCACAGATACGCAGTATTTT.

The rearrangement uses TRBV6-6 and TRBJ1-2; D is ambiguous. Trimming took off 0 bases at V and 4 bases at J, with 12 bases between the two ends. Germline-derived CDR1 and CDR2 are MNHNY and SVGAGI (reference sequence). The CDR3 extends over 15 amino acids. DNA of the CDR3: TGTGCCAGCAGTTACTCGAGGTACAGCAGCTATGGCTACACCTTC. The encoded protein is CASSYSRYSSYGYTF.

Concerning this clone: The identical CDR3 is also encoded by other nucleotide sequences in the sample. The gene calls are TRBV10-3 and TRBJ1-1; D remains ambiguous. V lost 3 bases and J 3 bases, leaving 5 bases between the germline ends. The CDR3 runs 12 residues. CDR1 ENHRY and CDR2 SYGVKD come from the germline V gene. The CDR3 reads CAISDPYTEAFF. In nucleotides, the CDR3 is TGTGCCATCAGTGACCCGTACACTGAAGCTTTCTTT.

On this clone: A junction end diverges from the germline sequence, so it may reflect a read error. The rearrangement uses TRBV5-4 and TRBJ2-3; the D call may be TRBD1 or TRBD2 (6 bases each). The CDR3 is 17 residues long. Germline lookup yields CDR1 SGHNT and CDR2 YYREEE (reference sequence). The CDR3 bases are TGTGCCAGCAGGTTGGAGGGGGGCCCCCTTAGCACAGATACGCAGTATTTT. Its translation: CASRLEGGPLSTDTQYF.

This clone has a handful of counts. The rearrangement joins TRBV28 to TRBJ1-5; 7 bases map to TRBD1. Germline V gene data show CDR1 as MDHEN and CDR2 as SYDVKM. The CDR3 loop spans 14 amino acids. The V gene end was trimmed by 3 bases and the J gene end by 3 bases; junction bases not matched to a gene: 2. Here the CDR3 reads CASSFTGANQPQHF. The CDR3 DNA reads TGTGCCAGCAGTTTTACAGGGGCCAATCAGCCCCAGCATTTT.

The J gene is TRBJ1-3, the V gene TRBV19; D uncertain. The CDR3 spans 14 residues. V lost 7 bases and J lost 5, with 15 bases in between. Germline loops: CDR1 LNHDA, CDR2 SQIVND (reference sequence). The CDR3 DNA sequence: TGTGCCAGTAAAGGCGGGGAAGGAAGAAACACCATATATTTT. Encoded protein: CASKGGEGRNTIYF.

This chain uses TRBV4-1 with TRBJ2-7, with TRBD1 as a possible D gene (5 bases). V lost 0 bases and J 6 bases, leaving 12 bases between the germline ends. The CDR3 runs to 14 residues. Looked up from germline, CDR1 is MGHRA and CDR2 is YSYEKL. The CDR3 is CASSQDPRRVEQYF. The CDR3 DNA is TGCGCCAGCAGCCAAGATCCGCGCAGGGTCGAGCAGTACTTC.

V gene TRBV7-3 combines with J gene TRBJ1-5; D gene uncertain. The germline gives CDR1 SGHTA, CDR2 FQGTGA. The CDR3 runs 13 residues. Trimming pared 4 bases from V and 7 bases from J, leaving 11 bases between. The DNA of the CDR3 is TGTGCCAGCAGCTCCGAGGGAGGACAGCCCCAGCATTTT. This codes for CASSSEGGQPQHF.

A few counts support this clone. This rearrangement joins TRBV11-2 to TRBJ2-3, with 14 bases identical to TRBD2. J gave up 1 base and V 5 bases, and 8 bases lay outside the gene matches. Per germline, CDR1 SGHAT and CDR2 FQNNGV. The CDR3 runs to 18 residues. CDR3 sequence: CASSMTSGRELGTDTQYF. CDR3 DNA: TGTGCCAGCAGCATGACTAGCGGGAGGGAGTTGGGCACAGATACGCAGTATTTT.

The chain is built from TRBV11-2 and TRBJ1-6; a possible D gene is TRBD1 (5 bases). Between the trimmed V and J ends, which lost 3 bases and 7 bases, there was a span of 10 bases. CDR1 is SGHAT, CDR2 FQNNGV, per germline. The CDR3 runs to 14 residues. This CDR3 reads CASSFGTSNSPLHF. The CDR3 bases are TGTGCCAGCAGCTTCGGGACGTCAAATTCACCCCTCCACTTT.

The CDR3 region is CASRPVAGTGDTEAFF. CDR3 DNA: TGTGCCAGCAGGCCAGTTGCGGGGACAGGGGACACTGAAGCTTTCTTT. V gene TRBV27 combines with J gene TRBJ1-1, with TRBD1 matching over 10 bases. CDR3 length: 16 amino acids. Germline V CDR1 and CDR2: MNHEY, SMNVEV (reference sequence). The V segment lost 6 bases and the J segment 3 bases; nucleotides outside the gene matches: 10.

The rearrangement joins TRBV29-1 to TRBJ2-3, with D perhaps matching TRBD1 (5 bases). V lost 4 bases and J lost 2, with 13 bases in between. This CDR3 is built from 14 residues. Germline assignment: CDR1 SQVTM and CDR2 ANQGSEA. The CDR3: CSVGLRATTDTQYF. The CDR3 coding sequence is TGCAGCGTTGGCCTCAGGGCAACCACAGATACGCAGTATTTT.

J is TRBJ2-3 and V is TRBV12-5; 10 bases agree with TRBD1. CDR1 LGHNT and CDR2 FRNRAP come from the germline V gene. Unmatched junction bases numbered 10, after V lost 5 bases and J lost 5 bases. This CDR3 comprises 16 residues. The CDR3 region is CASGPGQGGSGDTQYF. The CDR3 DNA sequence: TGTGCTAGTGGTCCCGGACAGGGGGGATCCGGAGATACGCAGTATTTT. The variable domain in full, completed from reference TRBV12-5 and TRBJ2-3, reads DARVTQTPRHKVTEMGQEVTMRCQPILGHNTVFWYRQTMMQGLELLAYFRNRAPLDDSGMPKDRFSAEMPDATLATLKIQPSEPRDSAVYFCASGPGQGGSGDTQYFGPGTRLTVL.

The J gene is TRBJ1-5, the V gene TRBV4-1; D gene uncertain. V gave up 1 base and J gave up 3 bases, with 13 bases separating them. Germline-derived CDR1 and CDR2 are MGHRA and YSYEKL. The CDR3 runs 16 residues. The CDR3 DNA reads TGCGCCAGCAGCCAAGGAGGAGTAGGAAACAATCAGCCCCAGCATTTT. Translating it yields CASSQGGVGNNQPQHF.

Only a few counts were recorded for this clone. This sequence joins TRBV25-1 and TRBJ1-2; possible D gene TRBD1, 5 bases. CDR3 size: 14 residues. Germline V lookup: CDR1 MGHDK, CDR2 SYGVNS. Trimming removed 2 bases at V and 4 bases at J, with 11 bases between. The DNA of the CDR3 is TGTGCCAGCAGTGAACCGGGACGGGTCTATGGCTACACCTTC. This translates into CASSEPGRVYGYTF.

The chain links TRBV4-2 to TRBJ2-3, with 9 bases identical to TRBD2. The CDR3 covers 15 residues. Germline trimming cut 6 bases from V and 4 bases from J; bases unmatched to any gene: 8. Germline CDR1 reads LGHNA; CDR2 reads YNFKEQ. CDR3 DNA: TGTGCCAGCAGTCGCGGGAGGGCCGTCGCAGATACGCAGTATTTT. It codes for CASSRGRAVADTQYF.

The CDR3 loop is CATAQTGAREQYF. CDR3 bases: TGTGCCACCGCCCAGACAGGGGCTCGGGAGCAGTACTTC. The rearrangement links TRBV25-1 to TRBJ2-7; TRBD1 matches at 8 bases. Looked up from germline, CDR1 is MGHDK and CDR2 is SYGVNS. The CDR3 covers 13 residues. After removal of 10 bases from V and 7 bases from J, the junction contained 12 bases not matched to a gene.

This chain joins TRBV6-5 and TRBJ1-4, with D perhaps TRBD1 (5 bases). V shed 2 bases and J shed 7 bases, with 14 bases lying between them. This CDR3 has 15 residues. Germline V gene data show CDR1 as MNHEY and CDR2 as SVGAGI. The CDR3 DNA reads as TGTGCCAGCAGTTACGGGGGGTACGGGAGTGAAAAACTGTTTTTT. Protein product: CASSYGGYGSEKLFF.

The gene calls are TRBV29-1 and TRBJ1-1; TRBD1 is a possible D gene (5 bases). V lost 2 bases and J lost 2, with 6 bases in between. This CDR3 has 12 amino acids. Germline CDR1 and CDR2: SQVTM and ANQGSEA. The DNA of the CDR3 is TGCAGCGTTGAATGGGGCAACACTGAAGCTTTCTTT. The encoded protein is CSVEWGNTEAFF.

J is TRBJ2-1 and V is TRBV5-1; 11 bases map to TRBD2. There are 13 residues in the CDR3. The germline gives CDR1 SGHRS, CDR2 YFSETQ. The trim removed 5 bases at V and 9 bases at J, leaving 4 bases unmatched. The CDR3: CASRASGGSEQFF. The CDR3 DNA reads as TGCGCCAGCAGGGCTAGCGGGGGGAGTGAGCAGTTCTTC.

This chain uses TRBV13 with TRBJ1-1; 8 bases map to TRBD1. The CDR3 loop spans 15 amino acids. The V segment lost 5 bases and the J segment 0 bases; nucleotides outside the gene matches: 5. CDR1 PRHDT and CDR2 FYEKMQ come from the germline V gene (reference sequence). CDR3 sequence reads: CASSPRTGLNTEAFF. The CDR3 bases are TGTGCCAGCAGCCCTCGGACAGGGCTGAACACTGAAGCTTTCTTT. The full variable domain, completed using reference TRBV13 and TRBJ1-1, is AAGVIQSPRHLIKEKRETATLKCYPIPRHDTVYWYQQGPGQDPQFLISFYEKMQSDKGSIPDRFSAQQFSDYHSELNMSSLELGDSALYFCASSPRTGLNTEAFFGQGTRLTVV.